This is a list of T cell receptor beta chains from one sample in a study of blood T cell repertoires in COVID-19. Clones were sequenced by immunoSEQ multiplex PCR, and TCRdb holds only the in-frame ones, with some missing. The table lists under 150,000 clones, approximately 83% of them singletons. Specimen: peripheral blood. The receptors shown here come from a woman aged 45-65 years who had recovered from COVID-19. The CDR3 runs from the conserved cysteine through the conserved F or W. A D gene is named only where the DNA matches it firmly. The size entry is marked missing in some rows and otherwise reads once, few, many or a size class.

clone_size	v_call	j_call	d_call	cdr3_length	cdr3_aa	cdr3_nt
-	TRBV7-6	TRBJ2-1	-	16	CASSSPSRESYNEQFF	TGTGCCAGCAGCTCCCCCTCACGGGAGTCTTACAATGAGCAGTTCTTC
-	TRBV11-3	TRBJ2-5	-	13	CASSFGSQETQYF	TGTGCCAGCAGCTTTGGGAGCCAAGAGACCCAGTACTTC
-	TRBV2	TRBJ1-6	-	17	CASSEVPPSSYNSPLHF	TGTGCCAGCAGTGAAGTTCCCCCGAGCTCCTATAATTCACCCCTCCACTTT
-	TRBV19	TRBJ1-2	TRBD1	16	CASSILRRQGAQGYTF	TGTGCCAGTAGTATCCTCCGTAGACAGGGGGCTCAGGGCTACACCTTC
few	TRBV7-3	TRBJ2-2	-	14	CASSLSPGGGELFF	TGTGCCAGCAGCTTATCACCAGGTGGCGGGGAGCTGTTTTTT
once	TRBV6-2/TRBV6-3	TRBJ1-5	-	14	CASSYGQSNQPQHF	TGTGCCAGCAGTTACGGGCAGAGCAATCAGCCCCAGCATTTT
-	TRBV3-1/TRBV3-2	TRBJ1-1	TRBD1	17	CASSQALQGARSTEAFF	TGTGCCAGCAGCCAGGCGCTACAGGGGGCGCGGAGCACTGAAGCTTTCTTT
-	TRBV2	TRBJ1-3	TRBD1	15	CASSEDRDPGNTIYF	TGTGCCAGCAGTGAGGACAGGGATCCTGGAAACACCATATATTTT
-	TRBV12-3/TRBV12-4	TRBJ1-2	TRBD1	13	CASSLGQGYGYTF	TGTGCCAGCAGCCTGGGACAGGGGTATGGCTACACCTTC
-	TRBV24-1	TRBJ2-3	TRBD2	15	CATSDSGRARDTQYF	TGTGCCACCAGTGATTCCGGGAGGGCCAGGGATACGCAGTATTTT
-	TRBV5-6	TRBJ1-2	-	13	CASSLSGGYGYTF	TGTGCCAGCAGCTTGTCCGGGGGCTATGGCTACACCTTC
-	TRBV3-1/TRBV3-2	TRBJ1-2	TRBD1	14	CASSHRGLVYGYTF	TGTGCCAGCAGTCACAGGGGGCTTGTCTATGGCTACACCTTC
-	TRBV15	TRBJ1-2	TRBD1	16	CATSRPSLGTGYGYTF	TGTGCCACCAGCAGACCCTCCCTGGGGACAGGTTATGGCTACACCTTC
-	TRBV24-1	TRBJ2-1	-	16	CATSDLRSDSYNEQFF	TGTGCCACCAGTGATTTGCGTAGCGACTCCTACAATGAGCAGTTCTTC
-	TRBV24-1	TRBJ2-1	TRBD2	13	CATSDTTSHEQFF	TGTGCCACCAGTGATACGACTAGCCATGAGCAGTTCTTC
-	TRBV15	TRBJ1-2	-	14	CATSRDRGLYGYTF	TGTGCCACCAGCAGAGATCGGGGTTTGTATGGCTACACCTTC